A selection of T cell receptor beta chains follows, all from one sample in a study of PD-1 blockade in classical Hodgkin lymphoma. Assay: immunoSEQ multiplex PCR; the TCRdb copy retains only in-frame clones and omits some. In the table there are tens of thousands of clones, about 92% of which are singletons. Source: peripheral blood mononuclear cells (PBMCs), taken at baseline. These receptors came from a human donor with classical Hodgkin lymphoma. The CDR3 runs from the conserved cysteine through the conserved F or W. D genes are given only for firm matches. For some rows the clone size is stated as once, few or many, or as a class when expanded; others skip it.

j_gene,v_gene,abundance,d_gene,CDR3nt,CDR3aa
TRBJ2-1,TRBV13,-,-,TGTGCCAGCAGCTTAGGCCTATCTCTATACAATGAGCAGTTCTTC,CASSLGLSLYNEQFF
TRBJ1-4,TRBV5-6,-,-,TGTGCCAGCAGCGGGGGAGAGTCATTTAGTGTTGAAAAACTGTTTTTT,CASSGGESFSVEKLFF
TRBJ1-2,TRBV19,-,TRBD1,TGTGCCAGTAGTATAGGGACCGGGACAGGGGTCTATGGCTACACCTTC,CASSIGTGTGVYGYTF
TRBJ2-7,TRBV5-1,-,-,TGCGCCAGCAGCTTGGGTGGTCCCTCCCGGGAGCAGTACTTC,CASSLGGPSREQYF
TRBJ2-7,TRBV30,-,TRBD2,TGTGCCTTCCTCACTAGCGGATCCTACGAGCAGTACTTC,CAFLTSGSYEQYF
TRBJ2-5,TRBV30,-,TRBD1,TGTGCCTGGACGGCCAGGGGGAACGCCCAGTACTTC,CAWTARGNAQYF
TRBJ2-3,TRBV11-2,-,-,TGTGCCAGCAGCCCCAATCTAAGCGGTCGTTCTTGGGATACGCAGTATTTT,CASSPNLSGRSWDTQYF
TRBJ2-7,TRBV23-1,-,TRBD2,TGCGCCAGCAGTCCCCTACCCACTAGCGGGAGTTCCTACGAGCAGTACTTC,CASSPLPTSGSSYEQYF
TRBJ1-2,TRBV7-9,once,-,TGTGCCAGCAGCCAGGTGGGGGCTCAGGCCCTCTACTATGGCTACACCTTC,CASSQVGAQALYYGYTF
TRBJ2-1,TRBV6-6,-,TRBD1,TGTGCCAGCACCCCGACAGGGGGCCTTTACAATGAGCAGTTCTTC,CASTPTGGLYNEQFF
TRBJ2-1,TRBV7-3,-,-,TGTGCCAGCAGCCCCAATACAGGGAGGTACAATGAGCAGTTCTTC,CASSPNTGRYNEQFF
TRBJ2-1,TRBV30,-,-,TGTGCCTGGAGCGGTGGGGGGGCTTACAATGAGCAGTTCTTC,CAWSGGGAYNEQFF
TRBJ2-7,TRBV27,-,-,TGTGCCAGCAGTTTATTTGGTCGCCCGCCCCCCTACGAGCAGTACTTC,CASSLFGRPPPYEQYF
TRBJ2-3,TRBV9,-,TRBD2,TGTGCCAGCAGCGGTAGACTAGCGGGAGACGCAGATACGCAGTATTTT,CASSGRLAGDADTQYF
TRBJ1-6,TRBV7-3,-,-,TGTGCCAGCAGCTTATCCGGTTATAATTCACCCCTCCACTTT,CASSLSGYNSPLHF
TRBJ2-1,TRBV5-1,-,TRBD2,TGCGCCAGCAGCTTACGACTAGCTGCCGACAATGAGCAGTTCTTC,CASSLRLAADNEQFF
TRBJ2-1,TRBV5-6,-,-,TGTGCCAGCAGCTTGGCTCCGCCCGGGCCCCTGAATGAGCAGTTCTTC,CASSLAPPGPLNEQFF
TRBJ1-1,TRBV9,-,-,TGTGCCAGCTCCCCCCGAGGGGCCGGAGAAGCTTTCTTT,CASSPRGAGEAFF
TRBJ1-1,TRBV27,-,TRBD1,TGTGCCAGCAGTTTAAAGGGGGCTTCGGACACTGAAGCTTTCTTT,CASSLKGASDTEAFF
TRBJ2-6,TRBV5-6,-,-,TGTGCCAGCAGCTTTGAACAGTGGAGGTTAGGAGCCAACGTCCTGACTTTC,CASSFEQWRLGANVLTF
TRBJ1-2,TRBV19,-,TRBD1,TGTGCCAGTAGTATAGGGACAGGCTATGGCTACACCTTC,CASSIGTGYGYTF
TRBJ1-2,TRBV7-2,-,-,TGTGCCAGCAGCTTAGATCGGGGTGGAGGATACTATGGCTACACCTTC,CASSLDRGGGYYGYTF
TRBJ2-7,TRBV9,-,-,TGTGCCAGCAGCGTGGGGGAGGCCGAGCAGTACTTC,CASSVGEAEQYF
TRBJ1-2,TRBV7-2,-,TRBD1,TGTGCCAGCAGCTTCGACAGGGGAGGAGGCTATGGCTACACCTTC,CASSFDRGGGYGYTF
TRBJ1-2,TRBV28,-,-,TGTGCCAGCAGTTTGGACGGAGTTCTCAACTATGGCTACACCTTC,CASSLDGVLNYGYTF
TRBJ2-1,TRBV7-9,-,-,TGTGCCAGCAGCTTAGGGGACTTCTACTCCTACAATGAGCAGTTCTTC,CASSLGDFYSYNEQFF
TRBJ1-2,TRBV27,-,-,TGTGCCAGCAGTCCCATCCCCCCCAGGAGCTACACCTTC,CASSPIPPRSYTF
TRBJ2-5,TRBV5-8,-,-,TGTGCCAGCAGCTTGGACGGGTTAGAGACCCAGTACTTC,CASSLDGLETQYF
TRBJ1-1,TRBV2,-,-,TGTGCCAGCAGTGGTGGGTCTCGGGACACTGAAGCTTTCTTT,CASSGGSRDTEAFF
TRBJ2-3,TRBV7-2,once,-,TGTGCCAGCAGCTTAGTTCAAACAGATACGCAGTATTTT,CASSLVQTDTQYF
TRBJ1-6,TRBV6-4,-,-,TGTGCCAGCAGTGAAGGCCCCCATCCAAATTCACCCCTCCACTTT,CASSEGPHPNSPLHF
TRBJ2-3,TRBV9,once,-,TGTGCCAGCAGCCTCGACTACGGTACGCAGTATTTT,CASSLDYGTQYF
TRBJ1-1,TRBV29-1,once,-,TGCAGCGTCTTGAACACTGAAGCTTTCTTT,CSVLNTEAFF
TRBJ2-2,TRBV4-2,-,TRBD2,TGTGCCAGCAGCCAAGTGATAGCCGGACTAGCGGGAGGGCGGCCCGGGGAGCTGTTTTTT,CASSQVIAGLAGGRPGELFF
TRBJ2-7,TRBV10-3,-,-,TGTGCCATCAGTGCGGAGACAGGCTACGAGCAGTACTTC,CAISAETGYEQYF
TRBJ2-7,TRBV7-6,-,-,TGTGCCAGCAGCTTAAGAAGGGGGAGCTACGAGCAGTACTTC,CASSLRRGSYEQYF
TRBJ2-3,TRBV11-2,once,-,TGTGCCAGCAGCTTACGGAGAGATACGCAGTATTTT,CASSLRRDTQYF
TRBJ2-5,TRBV7-6,-,-,TGTGCCAGCAGCCCTAACTGGGAAGAGACCCAGTACTTC,CASSPNWEETQYF
TRBJ2-7,TRBV6-5,-,-,TGTGCCAGCAGTTACTCGTCACAGGATGGGTCCGGCGAGCAGTACTTC,CASSYSSQDGSGEQYF
TRBJ2-7,TRBV19,few,TRBD1,TGTGCCAGTAGCAGACAGGGTTGGGGAGAGCAGTACTTC,CASSRQGWGEQYF
TRBJ2-6,TRBV5-1,-,-,TGCGCCAGCAGCTTGTTCCTCCGGGACTCTGGGGCCAACGTCCTGACTTTC,CASSLFLRDSGANVLTF
TRBJ2-3,TRBV9,-,-,TGTGCCAGCAGCGTAGTTGCAGATACGCAGTATTTT,CASSVVADTQYF
TRBJ1-2,TRBV5-1,-,-,TGCGCCAGCAGCTTGGTGGCAGCACCTAACTATGGCTACACCTTC,CASSLVAAPNYGYTF
TRBJ1-3,TRBV14,-,-,TGTGCCAGCAGCCCTGCGTCGGGAAACACCATATATTTT,CASSPASGNTIYF
TRBJ2-3,TRBV6-5,few,TRBD2,TGTGCCAGCAGTTACTCGACTAGCGGATTAACAGATACGCAGTATTTT,CASSYSTSGLTDTQYF
TRBJ2-1,TRBV30,-,-,TGTGCCTGGAGTGTACGGAAGGATGAGCAGTTCTTC,CAWSVRKDEQFF
TRBJ2-1,TRBV14,-,TRBD2,TGTGCCAGCAGCCACCCTAGCGGGAGTGCGTCTGGTGAGCAGTTCTTC,CASSHPSGSASGEQFF
TRBJ1-2,TRBV5-1,-,-,TGCGCCAGCAGCTCGAATGATTTTACAGCACTCCAGCCCAACTATGGCTACACCTTC,CASSSNDFTALQPNYGYTF
TRBJ1-1,TRBV5-1,-,-,TGCGCCAGCAGCTTGGGGAGCCTCTTTGAAGCTTTCTTT,CASSLGSLFEAFF
TRBJ2-7,TRBV4-2,-,TRBD2,TGTGCCAGCAGCCAAGATTATTGGAGCGGGGGGGCCTACGAGCAGTACTTC,CASSQDYWSGGAYEQYF
TRBJ2-3,TRBV18,-,-,TGTGCCAGCTCACCTAACTCCCACACAGATACGCAGTATTTT,CASSPNSHTDTQYF
TRBJ1-5,TRBV10-3,once,TRBD1,TGTGCCATCAGTGACCCAAGACAGGGGAATCAGCCCCAGCATTTT,CAISDPRQGNQPQHF
TRBJ1-4,TRBV13,few,TRBD1,TGTGCCAGCAGCTTAGATGGAGGGGGCACTGAAAAACTGTTTTTT,CASSLDGGGTEKLFF
TRBJ2-1,TRBV27,once,-,TGTGCCAGCAGTTTTGCAGGGGTCAATGAGCAGTTCTTC,CASSFAGVNEQFF
TRBJ2-2,TRBV5-6,-,-,TGTGCCAGCAGCCATCGCACCGGGGAGCTGTTTTTT,CASSHRTGELFF
TRBJ2-7,TRBV9,-,TRBD1,TGTGCCAGCAGCGTAGACCCGACAGGGGGTAGTCTTGAGGAGCAGTACTTC,CASSVDPTGGSLEEQYF
TRBJ2-7,TRBV11-3,-,TRBD1,TGTGCCAGCAGCTTAGATTCGGCACAGGGGGCCGGCGAGCAGTACTTC,CASSLDSAQGAGEQYF